A single sample is the source of the 30 T cell receptor beta chains below, sequenced in a study of blood T cell repertoires in COVID-19. Profiling relied on immunoSEQ multiplex PCR, and the TCRdb table lists in-frame clones only, not all of them. The table lists around 310,000 clones, around nine tenths of them singletons. The sample was PBMCs or T cells enriched from blood (not recorded which). These receptor sequences come from a woman aged 30 to 39 who had recovered from COVID-19.

This rearrangement joins TRBV28 to TRBJ2-2; tentative D call: TRBD1 (6 bases). CDR3 size: 15 residues. V lost 2 bases, J lost 4 bases, and 11 bases lay in between. Germline CDR1 MDHEN, CDR2 SYDVKM. This CDR3 is CASSLATGGTGELFF. DNA of the CDR3: TGTGCCAGCAGTTTAGCGACAGGTGGCACCGGGGAGCTGTTTTTT.

J is TRBJ2-7 and V is TRBV7-9; 8 positions match TRBD2. With 1 base clipped from V and 6 bases from J, the junction kept 17 bases outside the gene matches. Germline V gene sequence: CDR1 SEHNR, CDR2 FQNEAQ (reference sequence). This CDR3 has 18 residues. The CDR3 coding sequence is TGTGCCAGCAGCTTAGGGTCCAGCGGGAGAAAAATAGACGGCGAGCAGTACTTC. It encodes CASSLGSSGRKIDGEQYF.

The V and J genes are TRBV2 and TRBJ2-3; the match to TRBD2 covers 10 bases. The CDR3 extends over 16 amino acids. Germline trimming cut 6 bases from V and 5 bases from J; bases unmatched to any gene: 11. The germline CDR1 and CDR2 sequences are SNHLY and FYNNEI. The DNA for the CDR3 is TGTGCCAGCAGAGAGACCTTAGCGGGAGGTCGAGATACGCAGTATTTT. Translation gives CASRETLAGGRDTQYF.

The rearrangement joins TRBV11-2 to TRBJ1-1; D remains unclear. CDR3 length: 16 amino acids. CDR1 and CDR2 from the germline V gene are SGHAT and FQNNGV. The ends were cut back, 5 bases at V and 0 bases at J, with 16 bases in the middle. CDR3 DNA sequence: TGTGCCAGCAGCATACTAGCGGGCAGTTTGAACACTGAAGCTTTCTTT. As protein: CASSILAGSLNTEAFF.

The CDR3 sequence: CASSLLTGLGETQYF. Written as DNA, the CDR3 is TGTGCCAGCTCACTACTCACAGGATTGGGAGAGACCCAGTACTTC. The chain recombines TRBV18 with TRBJ2-5; maybe TRBD1 (5 bases). CDR3 length equals 15 residues. Looked up from germline, CDR1 is KGHSH and CDR2 is LQKENI. With 4 bases removed from V and 4 bases from J, the gap between germline ends came to 16 bases.

The CDR3 nucleotides are TGTGCCAGCAGCCAAGCCACAGGCGCCTACGAGCAGTACTTC. This codes for CASSQATGAYEQYF. The chain is built from TRBV3-1 (or the pseudogene TRBV3-2) and TRBJ2-7; tentatively, D is TRBD1 (5 bases). The germline V gene has CDR1 LGHDT and CDR2 YNNKEL (reference sequence). The CDR3 extends over 14 amino acids. Trimming removed 1 base from V and 2 bases from J, with 9 bases in between.

The chain links TRBV28 to TRBJ2-7; 8 bases map to TRBD2. The CDR3 has 14 amino acids. Germline trimming cut 7 bases from V and 4 bases from J; bases unmatched to any gene: 9. Germline V CDR1 and CDR2: MDHEN, SYDVKM. The CDR3 here is CASTLGGTRYEQYF. The CDR3 DNA follows: TGTGCCAGCACCCTAGGGGGGACTAGGTACGAGCAGTACTTC.

The chain recombines TRBV6-5 with TRBJ2-1; 9 bases are shared with TRBD2. The length of the CDR3 is 14 residues. CDR1 MNHEY and CDR2 SVGAGI come from the germline V gene. The V and J ends lost 8 bases and 8 bases, in that order; junction bases with no gene match: 10. The CDR3 DNA sequence: TGTGCCAGCGGAAATAGCGGGAGTTCCGATGAGCAGTTCTTC. Protein sequence: CASGNSGSSDEQFF.

The genes are TRBV3-1 (or the pseudogene TRBV3-2) and TRBJ2-7; D perhaps matches TRBD2 (5 bases). V shed 1 base and J shed 2 bases, with 9 bases lying between them. The germline V gene encodes CDR1 LGHDT and CDR2 YNNKEL (reference sequence). CDR3 length: 14 residues. CDR3 coding DNA: TGTGCCAGCAGCCAAGCCATGAGGGCCTACGAGCAGTACTTC. It translates to CASSQAMRAYEQYF.

This rearrangement joins TRBV10-3 to TRBJ2-7; 10 bases match TRBD2. CDR1 and CDR2 (germline): ENHRY, SYGVKD. The junction had 10 bases not matched to a gene; V was cut back by 0 bases and J by 5 bases. The CDR3 covers 17 residues. Here the CDR3 DNA reads TGTGCCATCAGTGAGTCGAAGGTAGCGGGAGGTCGGGACGAGCAGTACTTC. Amino acid sequence: CAISESKVAGGRDEQYF.

The V call is TRBV7-2, the J call TRBJ1-1; maybe TRBD1 (5 bases). V lost 2 bases to trimming and J lost 8 bases, with 12 bases between them. The CDR3 spans 13 residues. Per the germline V gene, CDR1 is SGHTA and CDR2 is FQGNSA. CDR3 bases: TGTGCCAGCAGCTTAAGTGCAGGGTCCGAAGCTTTCTTT. Protein product: CASSLSAGSEAFF.

This chain uses TRBV7-2 with TRBJ1-5; 10 nucleotides align to TRBD1. CDR3 length: 18 residues. Germline assignment: CDR1 SGHTA and CDR2 FQGNSA. Germline trimming cut 7 bases from V and 0 bases from J; bases unmatched to any gene: 12. The chain's CDR3 is CASNDRDRGYTSNQPQHF. The CDR3 region has the DNA TGTGCCAGCAACGACCGGGACAGGGGATACACTAGCAATCAGCCCCAGCATTTT.

The chain has TRBV7-9 and TRBJ2-1, with 14 bases aligning to TRBD2. Germline V CDR1 and CDR2: SEHNR, FQNEAQ (reference sequence). V shed 7 bases, J shed 8 bases, and the junction held 7 bases outside the gene matches. This CDR3 is 15 amino acids long. The CDR3 protein is CASIYGTSGSHEQFF. DNA of the CDR3: TGTGCCAGCATCTACGGGACTAGCGGGAGCCATGAGCAGTTCTTC.

The rearrangement joins TRBV18 to TRBJ2-1, with TRBD1 matching 7 bases. With V trimmed by 2 bases and J by 10 bases, 11 bases remained unmatched. The CDR3 runs 15 residues. The V gene's germline CDR1 is KGHSH and CDR2 LQKENI. Here the CDR3 reads CASSPFTRATGEQFF. CDR3 DNA: TGTGCCAGCTCACCATTTACACGCGCGACAGGGGAGCAGTTCTTC. The variable domain in full, with the rest retrieved from reference TRBV18 and TRBJ2-1, is NAGVMQNPRHLVRRRGQEARLRCSPMKGHSHVYWYRQLPEEGLKFMVYLQKENIIDESGMPKERFSAEFPKEGPSILRIQQVVRGDSAAYFCASSPFTRATGEQFFGPGTRLTVL.

This chain joins TRBV9 and TRBJ1-1; tentatively, D is TRBD1 (6 bases). V shed 0 bases and J shed 2 bases, with 17 bases lying between them. Germline V gene lookup returns CDR1 SGDLS and CDR2 YYNGEE. This CDR3 contains 17 residues. DNA of the CDR3: TGTGCCAGCAGCGTAGAGGACCTAGACAGGAGAAACACTGAAGCTTTCTTT. Its translation is CASSVEDLDRRNTEAFF.

The V call is TRBV7-6, the J call TRBJ1-1, with D hard to call. The germline V and J ends were trimmed by 0 bases and 5 bases, with 13 bases remaining between them. This CDR3 is 15 amino acids long. The germline V gene has CDR1 SGHVS and CDR2 FNYEAQ. CDR3 nucleotide sequence: TGTGCCAGCAGCTTAGCTGCAGGCTTAGGAACTGAAGCTTTCTTT. This codes for CASSLAAGLGTEAFF.

The V gene is TRBV6-5, the J gene TRBJ2-7; a possible D gene is TRBD2 (5 bases). Germline V gene data show CDR1 as MNHEY and CDR2 as SVGAGI. V was clipped by 4 bases and J by 1 base, with 11 bases between them. The CDR3 is made up of 14 amino acids. The CDR3 reads CASSSIRGSYEQYF. The CDR3 bases are TGTGCCAGCAGTTCAATCCGGGGTTCCTACGAGCAGTACTTC.

This rearrangement joins TRBV4-3 to TRBJ2-7; 9 bases map to TRBD2. The ends lost 4 bases at V and 0 bases at J; junction bases unmatched: 7. This CDR3 has 16 amino acids. Germline CDR1 LGHNA, CDR2 YSLEER. The CDR3 reads CASSLTSGDTSYEQYF. CDR3 nucleotide sequence: TGCGCCAGCAGCCTGACTAGCGGAGATACCTCCTACGAGCAGTACTTC.

The V and J genes are TRBV5-4 and TRBJ1-1, with no clear D. CDR3 length equals 18 residues. Trimming left V 0 bases short and J 3 bases short, with 21 bases between. Germline assignment: CDR1 SGHNT and CDR2 YYREEE (reference sequence). CDR3 residues: CASSLAFPLREEDTEAFF. The CDR3, as DNA: TGTGCCAGCAGCTTGGCCTTTCCCTTGAGGGAGGAAGACACTGAAGCTTTCTTT.

The rearrangement uses TRBV7-2 and TRBJ2-5; 9 positions agree with TRBD1. The CDR3 is made up of 14 amino acids. The J segment lost 6 bases and the V segment lost 7 bases, leaving 9 bases of the junction unmatched. Germline lookup yields CDR1 SGHTA and CDR2 FQGNSA. For the CDR3, the DNA is TGTGCCAGCATTGTCGACAGGGGGGGTAAGACCCAGTACTTC. It specifies CASIVDRGGKTQYF. Variable domain in full (rest from reference TRBV7-2 and TRBJ2-5): GAGVSQSPSNKVTEKGKDVELRCDPISGHTALYWYRQSLGQGLEFLIYFQGNSAPDKSGLPSDRFSAERTGGSVSTLTIQRTQQEDSAVYLCASIVDRGGKTQYFGPGTRLLVL.

The chain recombines TRBV7-3 with TRBJ2-1, with TRBD2 as a possible D gene (6 bases). This CDR3 comprises 14 residues. Between the trimmed V and J ends, which lost 2 bases and 6 bases, there was a span of 11 bases. Germline V lookup: CDR1 SGHTA, CDR2 FQGTGA. DNA for the CDR3: TGTGCCAGCAGCTTACCGGGACTTAGCAATGAGCAGTTCTTC. Its translation is CASSLPGLSNEQFF.

This chain's CDR3 is CASSRSGGLSYEQYF. The CDR3 coding sequence is TGTGCCAGTAGTCGATCGGGAGGCCTCTCCTACGAGCAGTACTTC. V is TRBV19 and J is TRBJ2-7, with 7 bases aligning to TRBD2. In germline, CDR1 is LNHDA, CDR2 SQIVND (reference sequence). The J segment lost 0 bases and the V segment lost 5 bases, leaving 7 bases of the junction unmatched. The CDR3 contains 15 residues.

The V and J genes are TRBV27 and TRBJ2-3; D unresolved. The CDR3 loop spans 15 amino acids. The V end was cut by 0 bases, the J end by 0 bases, with 7 bases between. Germline values: CDR1 MNHEY, CDR2 SMNVEV (reference sequence). CDR3 protein: CASSLSPRSTDTQYF. CDR3 in DNA: TGTGCCAGCAGTTTATCTCCGCGTAGCACAGATACGCAGTATTTT.

The chain employs TRBV29-1 and TRBJ2-1; no definite D call. This CDR3 spans 12 amino acids. The germline gives CDR1 SQVTM, CDR2 ANQGSEA. V was cut by 4 bases and J by 4 bases, with 8 bases left in between. CDR3 sequence: CSVGSSYNEQFF. The CDR3 DNA follows: TGCAGCGTTGGGAGCTCGTACAATGAGCAGTTCTTC.

The chain combines TRBV28 with TRBJ1-5; D might be TRBD1 (5 bases). This CDR3 spans 13 amino acids. CDR1 MDHEN and CDR2 SYDVKM come from the germline V gene. Trimming took off 6 bases at V and 5 bases at J, with 11 bases between the two ends. This chain's CDR3 is CASREGSDQPQHF. CDR3 nucleotides: TGTGCCAGCAGGGAGGGGTCGGATCAGCCCCAGCATTTT.

The chain joins TRBV28 to TRBJ1-2; the D gene is possibly TRBD1 (6 bases). Trimming took off 1 base at V and 3 bases at J, with 15 bases between the two ends. CDR1 MDHEN and CDR2 SYDVKM come from the germline V gene. The CDR3 is 16 amino acids. The chain's CDR3 is CASSLSSQGRDYGYTF. The CDR3 DNA sequence: TGTGCCAGCAGTTTATCTTCCCAGGGGAGGGACTATGGCTACACCTTC.

This chain uses TRBV7-9 with TRBJ1-1, with D possibly TRBD1 on 6 matching bases. Germline CDR1 reads SEHNR; CDR2 reads FQNEAQ (reference sequence). V lost 2 bases and J lost 1, with 11 bases in between. The length of the CDR3 is 15 residues. Here the CDR3 reads CASSLRQGQNTEAFF. In nucleotides, the CDR3 is TGTGCCAGCAGCTTAAGGCAGGGGCAGAACACTGAAGCTTTCTTT.

V usage is TRBV19 and J usage is TRBJ2-1; 10 bases map to TRBD1. The germline V gene encodes CDR1 LNHDA and CDR2 SQIVND (reference sequence). The CDR3 runs 21 residues. With V trimmed by 5 bases and J by 5 bases, 24 bases remained unmatched. In nucleotides, the CDR3 is TGTGCCAGTAGTCTCCCCCCCCGTGGGACAGGGGTTGTTGGTAGGGACAATGAGCAGTTCTTC. This translates into CASSLPPRGTGVVGRDNEQFF.

In this sample, this clone turned up once. The chain joins TRBV28 to TRBJ2-7; 9 bases are a match to TRBD2. Germline V gene sequence: CDR1 MDHEN, CDR2 SYDVKM. Trimming cost V 7 bases and J 5 bases; bases outside gene matches: 9. The CDR3 spans 14 residues. DNA of the CDR3: TGTGCCAGCATAGGCGGGAGGGCCGGGAACGAGCAGTACTTC. This gives the protein CASIGGRAGNEQYF.

This clone was seen a few times. The chain recombines TRBV7-9 with TRBJ1-5; TRBD1 aligns across 10 bases. This CDR3 is built from 17 residues. J gave up 3 bases and V 6 bases, and 11 bases lay outside the gene matches. CDR1 is SEHNR and CDR2 is FQNEAQ in the germline V gene (reference sequence). The CDR3 sequence is CASSSGQGVAFNQPQHF. DNA for the CDR3: TGTGCCAGCAGTTCTGGACAGGGGGTCGCCTTCAATCAGCCCCAGCATTTT.